This T cell receptor (beta chain) stems from a study of technical replicates of blood from several donors. The ends were cut back, 6 bases at V and 3 bases at J, with 18 bases in the middle. The CDR3 has 15 residues. Germline V lookup: CDR1 SGHTA, CDR2 FQGNSA. This clone is a singleton in its sample. The repertoire was sequenced with immunoSEQ multiplex PCR; TCRdb's copy has only in-frame clones and lacks some. The data contain about 70,000 clones, 95% of them singletons. This chain joins TRBV7-2 and TRBJ2-7; maybe TRBD1 (5 bases). The source of this sequence is a human donor in good health. The sequencing input was T cells isolated from PBMCs. The CDR3 region has the DNA TGTGCCAGCAGACAGAAGGGGCTACGTCTCTACGAGCAGTACTTC. Amino acid sequence: CASRQKGLRLYEQYF.